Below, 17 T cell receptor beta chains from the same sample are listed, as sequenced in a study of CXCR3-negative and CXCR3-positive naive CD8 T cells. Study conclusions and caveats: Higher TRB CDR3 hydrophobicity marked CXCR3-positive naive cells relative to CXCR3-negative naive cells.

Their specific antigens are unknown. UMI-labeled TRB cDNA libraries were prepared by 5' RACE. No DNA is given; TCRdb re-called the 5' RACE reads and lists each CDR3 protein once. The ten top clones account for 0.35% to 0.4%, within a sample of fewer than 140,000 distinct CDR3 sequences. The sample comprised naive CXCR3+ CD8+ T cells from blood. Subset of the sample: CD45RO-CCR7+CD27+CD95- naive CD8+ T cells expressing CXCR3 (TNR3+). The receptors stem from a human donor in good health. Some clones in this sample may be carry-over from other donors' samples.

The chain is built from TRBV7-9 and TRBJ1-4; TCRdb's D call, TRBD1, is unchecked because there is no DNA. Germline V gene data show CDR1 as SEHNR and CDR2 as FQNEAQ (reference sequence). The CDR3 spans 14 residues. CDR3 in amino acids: CASSLDRGHEKLFF.

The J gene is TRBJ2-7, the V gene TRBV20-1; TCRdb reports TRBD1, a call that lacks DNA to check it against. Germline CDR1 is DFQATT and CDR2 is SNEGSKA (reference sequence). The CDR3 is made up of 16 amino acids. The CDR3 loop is CSASVVLPGHTYEQYF.

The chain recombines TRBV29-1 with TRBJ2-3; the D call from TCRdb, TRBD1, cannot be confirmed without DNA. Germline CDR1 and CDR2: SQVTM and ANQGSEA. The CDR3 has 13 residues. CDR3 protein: CSVEAQGDDTQYF.

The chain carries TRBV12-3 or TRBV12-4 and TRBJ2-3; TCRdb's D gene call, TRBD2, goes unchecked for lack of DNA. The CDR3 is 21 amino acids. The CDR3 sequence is CASSAPHGRTSQMLPPDTQYF.

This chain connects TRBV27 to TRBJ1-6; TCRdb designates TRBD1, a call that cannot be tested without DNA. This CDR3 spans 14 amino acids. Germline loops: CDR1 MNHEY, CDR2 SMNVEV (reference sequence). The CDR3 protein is CASSRRGQNSPLHF.

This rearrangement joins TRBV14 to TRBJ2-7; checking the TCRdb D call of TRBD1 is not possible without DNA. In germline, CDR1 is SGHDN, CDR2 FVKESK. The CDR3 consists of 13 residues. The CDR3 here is CASSLDREDEQYF.

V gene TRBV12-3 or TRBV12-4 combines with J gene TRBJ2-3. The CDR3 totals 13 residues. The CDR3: CASSLAPGDTQYF.

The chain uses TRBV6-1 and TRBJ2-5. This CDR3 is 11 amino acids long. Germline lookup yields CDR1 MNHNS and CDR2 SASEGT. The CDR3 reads CATGLRETQYF.

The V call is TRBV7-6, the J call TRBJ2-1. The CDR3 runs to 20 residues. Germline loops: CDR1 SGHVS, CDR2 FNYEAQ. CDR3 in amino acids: CASSLAGKLVGQDSYNEQFF. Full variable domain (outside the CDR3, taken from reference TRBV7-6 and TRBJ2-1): GAGVSQSPRYKVTKRGQDVALRCDPISGHVSLYWYRQALGQGPEFLTYFNYEAQQDKSGLPNDRFSAERPEGSISTLTIQRTEQRDSAMYRCASSLAGKLVGQDSYNEQFFGPGTRLTVL.

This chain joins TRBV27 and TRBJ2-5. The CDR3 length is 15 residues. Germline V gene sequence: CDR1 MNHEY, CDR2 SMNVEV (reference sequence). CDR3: CASSLYDRWEETQYF.

CDR3 region: CASSSRQADQPQHF. The chain combines TRBV27 with TRBJ1-5; TCRdb names TRBD1, which stays unverified in the absence of DNA. The germline gives CDR1 MNHEY, CDR2 SMNVEV (reference sequence). The CDR3 runs 14 residues.

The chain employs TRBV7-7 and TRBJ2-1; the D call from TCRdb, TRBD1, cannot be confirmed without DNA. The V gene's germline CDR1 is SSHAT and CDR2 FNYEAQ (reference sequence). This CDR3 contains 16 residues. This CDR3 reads CASSLVDMGGDNEQFF.

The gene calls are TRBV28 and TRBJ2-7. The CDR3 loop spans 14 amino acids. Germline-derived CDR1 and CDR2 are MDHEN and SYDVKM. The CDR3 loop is CASTLSYTAYEQYF.

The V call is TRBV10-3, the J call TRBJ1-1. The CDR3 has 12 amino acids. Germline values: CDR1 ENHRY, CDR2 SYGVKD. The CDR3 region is CAIKLSGAPAFF.

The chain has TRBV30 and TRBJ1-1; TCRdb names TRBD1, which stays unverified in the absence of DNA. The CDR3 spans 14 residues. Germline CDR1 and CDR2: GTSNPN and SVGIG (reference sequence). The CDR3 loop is CAWSQGQPNTEAFF.

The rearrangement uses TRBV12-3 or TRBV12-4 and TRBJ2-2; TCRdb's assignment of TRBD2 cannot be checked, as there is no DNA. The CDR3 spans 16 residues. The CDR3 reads CASGWLAGPNTGELFF.

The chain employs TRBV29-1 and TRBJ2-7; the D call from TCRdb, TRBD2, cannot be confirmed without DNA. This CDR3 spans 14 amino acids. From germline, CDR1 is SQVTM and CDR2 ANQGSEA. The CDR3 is CSVEGGDTLYEQYF.